Below, 14 T cell receptor beta chains from the same sample are listed, as sequenced in a study of molecular identifiers for immune sequencing clone quantification. TCRdb analysed the PCR reads with MiXCR anew, one entry per CDR3 protein. The data contain roughly 10,000 distinct CDR3 sequences, 15% to 20% of them singletons. The sample comprised naive CD8+ T cells from blood, with Jurkat cell RNA spiked in. Subset reported: FACS-sorted CD8+CD4-CCR7+CD45RA+ naive T cells. These receptors were taken from a human donor in good health. Some libraries in this study had Jurkat cell RNA spiked in.

By sample fraction, this clonotype is medium-sized. The chain couples TRBV12-3 or TRBV12-4 to TRBJ2-7; D gene ambiguous. Trimming stripped 3 bases from V and 2 bases from J, with 8 bases between. This CDR3 spans 13 amino acids. The CDR3 DNA reads TGTGCCAGCAGTTTCGGAACGACCTACGAGCAGTACTTC. This gives the protein CASSFGTTYEQYF.

This clonotype qualifies as medium-sized. V and J are TRBV30 and TRBJ1-5; 8 nucleotides match TRBD1. This CDR3 is built from 14 residues. Germline V CDR1 and CDR2: GTSNPN, SVGIG (reference sequence). Trimming at V came to 3 bases and at J to 4 bases, leaving 5 bases not matched to a gene. The CDR3 coding sequence is TGTGCCTGGAGCGGGGGGACAGGTAATCAGCCCCAGCATTTT. It encodes CAWSGGTGNQPQHF.

About this clonotype itself: A read error may explain this, as a much larger clone is one base away. The CDR3 reads CASDWVAGGPGTDTQYF. The CDR3 region has the DNA TGTGCCAGCGACTGGGTAGCGGGAGGGCCTGGTACAGATACGCAGTATTTT. The genes are TRBV2 and TRBJ2-3; 11 nucleotides line up with TRBD2. The CDR3 has 17 amino acids. V lost 8 bases, J lost 3 bases, and 13 bases stayed unmatched. CDR1 is SNHLY and CDR2 is FYNNEI in the germline V gene. Combining the CDR3 with reference TRBV2 and TRBJ2-3 gives the whole variable domain EPEVTQTPSHQVTQMGQEVILRCVPISNHLYFYWYRQILGQKVEFLVSFYNNEISEKSEIFDDQFSVERPDGSNFTLKIRSTKLEDSAMYFCASDWVAGGPGTDTQYFGPGTRLTVL.

This clonotype has ten or more counts. The chain carries TRBV19 and TRBJ2-3; 7 positions match TRBD2. Germline-derived CDR1 and CDR2 are LNHDA and SQIVND (reference sequence). The ends lost 6 bases at V and 0 bases at J; junction bases unmatched: 12. CDR3 size: 17 residues. The CDR3 region has the DNA TGTGCCAGTAGCCGACTAGCACCGGACCCTAGCACAGATACGCAGTATTTT. Its translation: CASSRLAPDPSTDTQYF.

This clonotype was seen more than once but under ten times. J is TRBJ2-1 and V is TRBV7-6; 8 bases agree with TRBD2. The CDR3 runs to 16 residues. J lost 7 bases, V lost 2 bases, and 10 bases had no gene match. CDR1 is SGHVS and CDR2 is FNYEAQ in the germline V gene. Written as DNA, the CDR3 is TGTGCCAGCAGCTTAACACTCGGGACTAGTGGTAATGAGCAGTTCTTC. It is translated as CASSLTLGTSGNEQFF.

By proportion, this clonotype is medium-sized (0.01 to 0.1%). The CDR3 DNA reads TGTGCCAGCAGCTCAGGGACACCCTTGAGCTCCTACAATGAGCAGTTCTTC. Protein: CASSSGTPLSSYNEQFF. V usage is TRBV7-8 and J usage is TRBJ2-1; perhaps TRBD1 as D (6 bases). Trimming removed 4 bases from V and 0 bases from J, with 16 bases in between. Germline V lookup: CDR1 SGHVS, CDR2 FQNEAQ. This CDR3 region has 17 residues. The variable domain in full, with the rest retrieved from reference TRBV7-8 and TRBJ2-1, is GAGVSQSPRYKVAKRGQDVALRCDPISGHVSLFWYQQALGQGPEFLTYFQNEAQLDKSGLPSDRFFAERPEGSVSTLKIQRTQQEDSAVYLCASSSGTPLSSYNEQFFGPGTRLTVL.

Concerning this clonotype itself: This may arise from a read error, as a much more abundant clone is one base away. The chain uses TRBV6-5 and TRBJ2-5; no definite D call. The CDR3 consists of 12 residues. Per germline, CDR1 MNHEY and CDR2 SVGAGI. CDR3 amino acids: CASGYGGTHQYF. The CDR3, as DNA: TGTGCCAGCGGTTACGGTGGCACCCACCAGTACTTC.

This clonotype was picked up many times. The chain is built from TRBV12-3 or TRBV12-4 and TRBJ2-5, with D possibly matching TRBD2 (5 bases). Trimming pared 1 base from V and 0 bases from J, leaving 18 bases between. The CDR3 contains 18 residues. The chain's CDR3 is CASSLGTSWWGYQETQYF. The CDR3 DNA is TGTGCCAGCAGTTTAGGGACTTCATGGTGGGGATACCAAGAGACCCAGTACTTC.

By share of the sample, this clonotype is medium-sized. This chain uses TRBV19 with TRBJ1-5; D is unclear. Trimming took off 3 bases at V and 7 bases at J, with 7 bases between the two ends. CDR1 and CDR2 (germline): LNHDA, SQIVND (reference sequence). This CDR3 region has 12 residues. CDR3 DNA: TGTGCCAGTAGTATGACGGGCCAGCCCCAGCATTTT. The encoded protein is CASSMTGQPQHF.

This clonotype appeared a few times. The CDR3 ends on some other residue instead of the conserved phenylalanine or tryptophan, so this is likely a read error. The CDR3 region is CASSQDRGWENIQYC. In nucleotides, the CDR3 is TGTGCCAGCAGCCAAGACAGGGGATGGGAAAACATTCAGTACTGC. The chain employs TRBV3-1 and TRBJ2-4, with D perhaps matching TRBD1 (6 bases). The CDR3 has 15 residues. CDR1 and CDR2 from the germline V gene are LGHDT and YNNKEL (reference sequence). V gave up 0 bases and J gave up 5 bases, with 11 bases separating them.

This clonotype was observed at least ten times. The chain employs TRBV12-3 or TRBV12-4 and TRBJ1-1; D ambiguous. This CDR3 region has 11 residues. V was pared by 3 bases and J by 6 bases, with 5 bases between. CDR3 amino acids: CASSFSAEAFF. In DNA, the CDR3 is TGTGCCAGCAGTTTCTCCGCTGAAGCTTTCTTT.

Details on this clonotype: This may stem from a read error, because a much larger clone lies one nucleotide away. The V call is TRBV9, the J call TRBJ1-5; D gene uncertain. The CDR3 sequence is 17 residues long. The germline CDR1 and CDR2 sequences are SGDLS and YYNGEE. The CDR3 nucleotides are TGTGCCAGGAGCGAGGATGCCCCGACTGATAGCAATCAGCCCCAGCATTTT. This translates into CARSEDAPTDSNQPQHF.

This clonotype has ten or more counts. CDR3 coding DNA: TGTGCCAGCAGCTTAGTCTCCCTAGCGGGAGATTGGACCCAGTACTTC. This translates into CASSLVSLAGDWTQYF. J is TRBJ2-5 and V is TRBV7-8; 10 nucleotides match TRBD2. The CDR3 is 16 residues long. From germline, CDR1 is SGHVS and CDR2 FQNEAQ. V dropped 1 base and J dropped 7; count of bases not matched to a gene: 9.

By sample fraction, this clonotype is medium-sized. This chain links TRBV24-1 with TRBJ2-3; 8 bases are shared with TRBD1. Per germline, CDR1 KGHDR and CDR2 SFDVKD. V lost 0 bases, J lost 4 bases, and 2 bases stayed unmatched. CDR3 length: 15 amino acids. The CDR3 loop reads CATSDLQGAADTQYF. DNA of the CDR3: TGTGCCACCAGTGATTTGCAGGGGGCCGCAGATACGCAGTATTTT.